This is a list of T cell receptor beta chains from one sample in a study of identical twins. In TCRdb, the 5' RACE reads were re-called with MiXCR into one record per CDR3 protein. The table has 1.5 million to 2 million distinct CDR3 sequences, about 31% seen once. Sequenced input: cord blood. The origin of the receptors is a newborn girl in good health. CDR3s include the opening cysteine and the closing phenylalanine or tryptophan. D genes are given only for firm matches. Clone size is stated in some rows and not others, as once, few, many or a class when expanded.

J gene	V gene	clone size	D gene	CDR3 protein	CDR3 DNA
TRBJ2-1	TRBV4-2	NA	TRBD2	CASSPYSGTSYNEQFF	TGTGCCAGCAGCCCTTACTCCGGGACTAGCTACAATGAGCAGTTCTTC
TRBJ2-2	TRBV12-3/TRBV12-4	NA	NA	CASRPGVPNTGELFF	TGTGCCAGCAGGCCGGGGGTACCGAACACCGGGGAGCTGTTTTTT
TRBJ2-1	TRBV20-1	many	TRBD2	CSARVAGGYNEQFF	TGCAGTGCTAGAGTAGCGGGAGGATACAATGAGCAGTTCTTC
TRBJ2-2	TRBV20-1	NA	NA	CSARAGTGELFF	TGCAGTGCTAGGGCCGGAACCGGGGAGCTGTTTTTT
TRBJ1-5	TRBV2	few	NA	CASSEPDSHSNQPQHF	TGTGCCAGCAGTGAACCGGACAGTCATAGCAATCAGCCCCAGCATTTT
TRBJ2-7	TRBV27	many	NA	CASSTGNEQYF	TGTGCCAGCAGTACAGGGAACGAGCAGTACTTC
TRBJ2-3	TRBV12-3/TRBV12-4	NA	TRBD2	CASSRLAGDGDTQYF	TGTGCCAGCAGTCGACTAGCGGGAGATGGAGATACGCAGTATTTT
TRBJ1-2	TRBV20-1	NA	NA	CSARDGGRFGGYTF	TGCAGTGCTAGAGATGGGGGTCGTTTTGGGGGCTACACCTTC
TRBJ2-5	TRBV6-5	few	TRBD2	CASSYSALAYETQYF	TGTGCCAGCAGTTACTCGGCACTAGCGTATGAGACCCAGTACTTC
TRBJ2-1	TRBV20-1	NA	TRBD2	CRAASGGLNNEQFF	TGCAGGGCCGCTAGCGGGGGCCTTAACAATGAGCAGTTCTTC
TRBJ2-1	TRBV11-2	NA	NA	CASSFEIYEQFF	TGTGCCAGCAGCTTCGAAATCTATGAGCAGTTCTTC
TRBJ2-7	TRBV20-1	many	TRBD1	CSARSGRTGVYEQYF	TGCAGTGCTAGATCTGGGAGGACAGGGGTGTACGAGCAGTACTTC
TRBJ1-2	TRBV4-2	many	NA	CASSYDLYGYTF	TGTGCCAGCAGCTATGACCTCTATGGCTACACCTTC
TRBJ1-1	TRBV10-3	NA	NA	CAIRAGQGKIMNTEAFF	TGTGCCATCAGAGCAGGGCAGGGAAAGATCATGAACACTGAAGCTTTCTTT
TRBJ2-7	TRBV5-5	NA	NA	CASSYRTPYNEQYF	TGTGCCAGCAGCTACAGGACCCCCTACAATGAGCAGTACTTC
TRBJ2-7	TRBV20-1	NA	NA	CSARKYGTYTYEQYF	TGCAGTGCTCGTAAATACGGGACTTACACCTACGAGCAGTACTTC
TRBJ2-1	TRBV24-1	once	TRBD1	CATSDFVPGGNEQFF	TGTGCCACCAGTGATTTTGTCCCAGGGGGCAATGAGCAGTTCTTC
TRBJ2-7	TRBV19	NA	TRBD1	CASSIAGTGIYEQYF	TGTGCCAGTAGTATCGCCGGGACAGGGATCTACGAGCAGTACTTC